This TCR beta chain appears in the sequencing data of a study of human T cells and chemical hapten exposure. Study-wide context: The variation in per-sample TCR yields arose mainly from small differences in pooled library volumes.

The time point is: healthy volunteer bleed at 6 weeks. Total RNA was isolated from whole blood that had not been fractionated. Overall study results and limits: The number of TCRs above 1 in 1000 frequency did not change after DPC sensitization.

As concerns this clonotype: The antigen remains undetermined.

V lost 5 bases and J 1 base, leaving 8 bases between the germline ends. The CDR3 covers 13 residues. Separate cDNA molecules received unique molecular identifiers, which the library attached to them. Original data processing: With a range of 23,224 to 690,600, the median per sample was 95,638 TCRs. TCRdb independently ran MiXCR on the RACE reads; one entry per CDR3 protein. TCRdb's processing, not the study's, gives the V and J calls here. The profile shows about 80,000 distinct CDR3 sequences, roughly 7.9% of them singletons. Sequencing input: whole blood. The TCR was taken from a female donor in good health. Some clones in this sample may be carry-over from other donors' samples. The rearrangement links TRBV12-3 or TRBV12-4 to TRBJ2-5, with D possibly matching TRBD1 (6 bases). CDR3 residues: CASSKGVQETQYF. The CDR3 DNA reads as TGTGCCAGCAGTAAGGGGGTCCAAGAGACCCAGTACTTC.